The clone carrying this T cell receptor beta chain has just one count. TCRdb's table, derived via immunoSEQ multiplex PCR, lists solely in-frame clones and lacks some. The sample has 350,000 to 450,000 clones, around nine tenths seen once. This specimen belongs to a study of blood T cell repertoires in COVID-19. Looking at the study overall: Sources were T cells, B-cell-depleted T cells, or PBMCs; the material itself was cDNA or gDNA.

This CDR3 region has 14 residues. Germline V gene data show CDR1 as MDHEN and CDR2 as SYDVKM. V dropped 5 bases and J dropped 4; count of bases not matched to a gene: 5. The V call is TRBV28, the J call TRBJ2-5; TRBD1 aligns across 9 bases. The sample taken for sequencing was peripheral blood. The clonotype comes from a middle-aged woman with COVID-19, enrolled during active disease. The CDR3 loop is CASSQGTGRETQYF. The CDR3 bases are TGTGCCAGCAGTCAGGGGACAGGGAGAGAGACCCAGTACTTC.